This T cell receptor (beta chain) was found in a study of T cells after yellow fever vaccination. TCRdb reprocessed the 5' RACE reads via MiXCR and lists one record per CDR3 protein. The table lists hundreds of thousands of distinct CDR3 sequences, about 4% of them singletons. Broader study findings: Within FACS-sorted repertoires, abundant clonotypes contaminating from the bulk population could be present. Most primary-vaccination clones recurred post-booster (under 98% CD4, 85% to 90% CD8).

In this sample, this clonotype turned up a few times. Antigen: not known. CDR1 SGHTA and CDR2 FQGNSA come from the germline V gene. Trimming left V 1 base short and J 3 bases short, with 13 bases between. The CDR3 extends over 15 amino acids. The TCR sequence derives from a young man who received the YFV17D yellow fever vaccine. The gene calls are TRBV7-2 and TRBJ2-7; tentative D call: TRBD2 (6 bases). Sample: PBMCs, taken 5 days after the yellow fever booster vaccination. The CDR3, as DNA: TGTGCCAGCAGCTTAGAGGCCTGGGGGGACTACGAGCAGTACTTC. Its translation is CASSLEAWGDYEQYF.